These 2 T cell receptor beta chains came from one sample sequenced in a study of cytomegalovirus exposure and HLA in healthy donors. This table comes from immunoSEQ multiplex PCR, and its TCRdb copy is limited to in-frame clones, with some not included. The sample includes about 88,000 clones, approximately 96% of them seen just once. The sequenced sample was PBMCs. Every receptor here comes from a man aged 18 to 29 in good health and CMV-seronegative.

This chain uses TRBV12-5 with TRBJ2-3; D is unclear. CDR3 length equals 13 residues. V lost 6 bases and J 2 bases, leaving 9 bases between the germline ends. The germline V gene has CDR1 LGHNT and CDR2 FRNRAP. The CDR3 coding sequence is TGTGCTAGTGGGCCACAGAACACAGATACGCAGTATTTT. The encoded protein is CASGPQNTDTQYF.

The chain has TRBV27 and TRBJ2-1; 9 positions match TRBD2. The J segment lost 7 bases and the V segment lost 0 bases, leaving 10 bases of the junction unmatched. There are 17 residues in the CDR3. CDR1 is MNHEY, CDR2 SMNVEV, per germline (reference sequence). In DNA, the CDR3 is TGTGCCAGCAGTTTATCGGGCGGGAGGGCCGGGGATAATGAGCAGTTCTTC. It encodes CASSLSGGRAGDNEQFF.